This TCR beta chain comes out of a study of cytomegalovirus exposure and HLA in healthy donors. Study-wide results and limits: Productive rates of about 87% or about 30% were seen for most TCR beta V segments in an earlier analysis.

Per the germline V gene, CDR1 is MNHEY and CDR2 is SVGAGI. The CDR3 is made up of 14 amino acids. V lost 5 bases, J lost 8 bases, and 6 bases stayed unmatched. The PCR used 60 Vbeta and 13 Jbeta primers. Sequencing was performed with immunoSEQ multiplex PCR; in TCRdb, only in-frame clones are kept and a portion is missing. This sample has about 200,000 clones, with around nine tenths found just once. Turning to this clone: Antigen: not known.

The chain carries TRBV6-5 and TRBJ2-3; 11 bases agree with TRBD2. The source of this sequence is a young woman in good health and CMV-seronegative. Sequences were obtained from PBMCs. The DNA of the CDR3 is TGTGCCAGCAGTGTAGCGGGGGGGCCTCTTACGCAGTATTTT. Translated, it gives CASSVAGGPLTQYF.